The rows below give T cell receptor beta chains drawn from one sample of a study of blood T cell repertoires in COVID-19. The method was immunoSEQ multiplex PCR; TCRdb's version includes in-frame clones alone and lacks a portion of them. The repertoire consists of 220,000 or so clones, with approximately 90% occurring once and the leading ten covering 0.85% to 0.95%. The sample consisted of PBMCs or T cells enriched from blood (not recorded which). Receptor source: a man in his fifties who had been exposed to COVID-19. The CDR3 runs from the conserved cysteine through the conserved F or W. The D gene is left open where the match is weak. For some rows the clone size is stated as once, few or many, or as a class when expanded; others skip it.

j_call d_call clone_size v_call cdr3_aa cdr3_nt
TRBJ2-7 TRBD1 - TRBV10-3 CAIRQTGSTYEQYF TGTGCCATCAGGCAGACAGGGTCGACCTACGAGCAGTACTTC
TRBJ1-6 - - TRBV6-5 CASSLGGINSPLHF TGTGCCAGCAGTCTAGGGGGAATTAATTCACCCCTCCACTTT
TRBJ1-2 - few TRBV27 CASSPTGNYGYTF TGTGCCAGCAGTCCGACAGGAAACTATGGCTACACCTTC
TRBJ1-5 TRBD1 - TRBV29-1 CSVETGGNQPQHF TGCAGCGTTGAAACAGGGGGCAATCAGCCCCAGCATTTT
TRBJ1-4 - - TRBV5-1 CASAYSDNEKLFF TGCGCCAGCGCGTACAGTGATAATGAAAAACTGTTTTTT
TRBJ1-3 TRBD1 once TRBV28 CASSLQTGTGNTIYF TGTGCCAGCAGTTTACAGACAGGGACTGGAAACACCATATATTTT
TRBJ1-4 - few TRBV16 CASSLLRANEKLFF TGTGCCAGCAGCCTCCTCAGGGCTAATGAAAAACTGTTTTTT
TRBJ2-1 - - TRBV18 CASSPPDTLYNEQFF TGTGCCAGCTCACCACCGGACACCTTGTACAATGAGCAGTTCTTC
TRBJ2-1 - - TRBV5-6 CASSAQGDNEQFF TGTGCCAGCAGCGCCCAGGGTGACAATGAGCAGTTCTTC
TRBJ2-2 TRBD1 - TRBV12-3/TRBV12-4 CASTVQGAGELFF TGTGCCAGCACGGTACAGGGGGCCGGGGAGCTGTTTTTT
TRBJ1-1 - - TRBV9 CASSVPGQNTEAFF TGTGCCAGCAGCGTACCCGGACAGAACACTGAAGCTTTCTTT
TRBJ2-5 - - TRBV5-1 CASTSGLVQETQYF TGCGCCAGCACCTCGGGGTTAGTCCAAGAGACCCAGTACTTC
TRBJ1-5 - once TRBV5-1 CASSLGGGAENQPQHF TGCGCCAGCAGCTTGGGCGGTGGGGCAGAAAATCAGCCCCAGCATTTT
TRBJ1-1 TRBD1 - TRBV5-4 CASSIGQGDTEAFF TGTGCCAGCAGCATCGGACAGGGGGACACTGAAGCTTTCTTT
TRBJ1-2 - - TRBV7-2 CASSLDGGRGYGYTF TGTGCCAGCAGCTTAGACGGGGGGCGCGGCTATGGCTACACCTTC
TRBJ2-5 - - TRBV5-1 CASSLILPEETQYF TGCGCCAGCAGCTTGATCCTTCCCGAAGAGACCCAGTACTTC
TRBJ2-5 - once TRBV12-3/TRBV12-4 CASSFPPAETQYF TGTGCCAGCAGTTTTCCCCCAGCGGAGACCCAGTACTTC
TRBJ2-3 - once TRBV5-4 CASSRDYGSGDTQYF TGTGCCAGCAGCCGAGACTACGGAAGTGGCGATACGCAGTATTTT
TRBJ1-2 - once TRBV7-9 CASSPLGLYGYTF TGTGCCAGCAGCCCCTTGGGGCTTTATGGCTACACCTTC
TRBJ1-3 - once TRBV21-1 CASPKTGPSSGNTIYF TGTGCCAGCCCGAAAACGGGTCCTTCCTCTGGAAACACCATATATTTT
TRBJ2-7 TRBD2 few TRBV7-2 CASSSSSGGPYEQYF TGTGCCAGCAGCTCTTCTAGCGGGGGCCCCTACGAGCAGTACTTC
TRBJ2-5 TRBD2 - TRBV28 CASTGTSLFQETQYF TGTGCCAGCACTGGGACTAGCCTCTTCCAAGAGACCCAGTACTTC